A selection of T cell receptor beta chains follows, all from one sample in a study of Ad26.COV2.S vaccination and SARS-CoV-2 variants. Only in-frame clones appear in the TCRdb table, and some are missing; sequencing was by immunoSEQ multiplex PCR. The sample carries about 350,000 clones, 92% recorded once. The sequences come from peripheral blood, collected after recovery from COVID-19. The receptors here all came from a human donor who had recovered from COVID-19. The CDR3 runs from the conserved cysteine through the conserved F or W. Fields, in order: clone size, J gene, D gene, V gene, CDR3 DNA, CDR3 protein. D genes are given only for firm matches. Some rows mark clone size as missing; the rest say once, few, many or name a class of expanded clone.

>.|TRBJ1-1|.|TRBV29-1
TGCAGCGTTGAAGAAGTGGGGGTTTCGGCTGAAGCTTTCTTT
CSVEEVGVSAEAFF
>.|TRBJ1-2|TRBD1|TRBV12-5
TGTGCTAGTGGCCCGCGACAGGGGGGCGGCTACACCTTC
CASGPRQGGGYTF
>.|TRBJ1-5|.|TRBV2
TGTGCCAGCAGCGTCACCCAGCCAAATCAGCCCCAGCATTTT
CASSVTQPNQPQHF
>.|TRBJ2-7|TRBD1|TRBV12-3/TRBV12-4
TGTGCCAGCAGTGCCCGGGACAGCGGCGAGCAGTACTTC
CASSARDSGEQYF
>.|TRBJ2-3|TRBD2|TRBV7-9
TGTGCCACTCGACCGGGACTAGCGGCAACCCTAAAAGGGGCAGATACGCAGTATTTT
CATRPGLAATLKGADTQYF
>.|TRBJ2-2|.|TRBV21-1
TGTGCCAGCAGCTCTACCGGGACAGGGAACACCGGGGAGCTGTTTTTT
CASSSTGTGNTGELFF
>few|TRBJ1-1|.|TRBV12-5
TGTGCTAGTGCCCTCGGGGGGCTGAACACTGAAGCTTTCTTT
CASALGGLNTEAFF
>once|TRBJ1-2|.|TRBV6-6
TGTGCCAGCAGTTCGGACAGAACTTATGGCTACACCTTC
CASSSDRTYGYTF
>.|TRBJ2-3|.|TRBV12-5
TGTGCTAGTGGTTTGGTAAATCCAACAGATACGCAGTATTTT
CASGLVNPTDTQYF
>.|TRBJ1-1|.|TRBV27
TGTGCCAGCAGCCTGGACGGCCAGAACACTGAAGCTTTCTTT
CASSLDGQNTEAFF
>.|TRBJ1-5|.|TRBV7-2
TGTGCCAGCAGCCAGGAGTTAAATCAGCCCCAGCATTTT
CASSQELNQPQHF
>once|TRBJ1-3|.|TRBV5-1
TGCGCCAGCAGCTTGGCCGGGGGTATAAGAAGTGGAAACACCATATATTTT
CASSLAGGIRSGNTIYF
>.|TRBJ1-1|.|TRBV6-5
TGTGCCAGCAGTTACTCAGAGGGGCAGGCCGAAGCTTTCTTT
CASSYSEGQAEAFF
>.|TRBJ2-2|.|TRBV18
TGTGCCAGCTCACCTAGTTCGATTTACCAACGGGAGCTGTTTTTT
CASSPSSIYQRELFF
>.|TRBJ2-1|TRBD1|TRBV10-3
TGTGCCATCAGTGAGTCGAATGACAGGGCTAAAAATGAGCAGTTCTTC
CAISESNDRAKNEQFF
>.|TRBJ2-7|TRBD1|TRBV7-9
TGTGCCAGCAGCTGGACAGGGGGCGGACTCTACGAGCAGTACTTC
CASSWTGGGLYEQYF
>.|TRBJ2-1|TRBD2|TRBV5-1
TGCGCCAGCAGCTTGGTCCCGGGACTAGCGGGGGGTTTCCATGAGCAGTTCTTC
CASSLVPGLAGGFHEQFF
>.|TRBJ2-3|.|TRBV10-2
TGCGCCAGCAGTGAGTCGGCGGGGGCTCGGGATACGCAGTATTTT
CASSESAGARDTQYF
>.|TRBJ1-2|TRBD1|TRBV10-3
TGTGCCATCAGTGTAGGTCAGGGGGGCAAAAGCTATGGCTACACCTTC
CAISVGQGGKSYGYTF
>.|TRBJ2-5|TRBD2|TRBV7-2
TGTGCCAGCAGCATCAGCGGGGGGGCGGTGGAGACCCAGTACTTC
CASSISGGAVETQYF
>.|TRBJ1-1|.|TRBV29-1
TGCAGCGTTGACTCTCGGGGTTCAGGTTTCACTGAAGCTTTCTTT
CSVDSRGSGFTEAFF
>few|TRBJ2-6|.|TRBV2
TGTGCCAGCGGGAGGGGGCGCTCTGGGGCCAACGTCCTGACTTTC
CASGRGRSGANVLTF
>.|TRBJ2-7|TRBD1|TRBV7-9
TGTGCCAGCAGCTTCCGGGACAGGGGGTACGAGCAGTACTTC
CASSFRDRGYEQYF
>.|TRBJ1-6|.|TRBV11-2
TGTGCCAGCAGCTTAGGGGGAGATTCACCCCTCCACTTT
CASSLGGDSPLHF
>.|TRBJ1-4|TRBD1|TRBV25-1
TGTGCCAGCAGGATGGGACAGGGTCCAACTAATGAAAAACTGTTTTTT
CASRMGQGPTNEKLFF
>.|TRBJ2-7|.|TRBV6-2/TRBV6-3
TGTGCCAGCAGTTCACCGCCTAGGGACGAGCAGTACTTC
CASSSPPRDEQYF
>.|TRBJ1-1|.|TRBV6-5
TGTGCCAGCAGTTACTCGAAGGGGGGGGTGAACACTGAAGCTTTCTTT
CASSYSKGGVNTEAFF
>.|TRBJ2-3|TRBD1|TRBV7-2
TGTGCCAGCAGCTCCAAAGGGGGACAGGCAACTCCAGATACGCAGTATTTT
CASSSKGGQATPDTQYF
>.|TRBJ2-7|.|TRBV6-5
TGTGCCAGCAGTCACCTCCGAAACAGCAACGAGCAGTACTTC
CASSHLRNSNEQYF
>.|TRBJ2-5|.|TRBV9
TGTGCCAGCAGCGGGGGGGCGCGCCAAGAGACCCAGTACTTC
CASSGGARQETQYF
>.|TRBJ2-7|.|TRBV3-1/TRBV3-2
TGTGCCAGCAGCCAAGGTGGCTGGGGGGCACGCGAGCAGTACTTC
CASSQGGWGAREQYF
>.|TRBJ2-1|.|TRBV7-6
TGTGCCAGCAGCTCCACAGGTGCTGAGCAGTTCTTC
CASSSTGAEQFF
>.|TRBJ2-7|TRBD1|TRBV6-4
TGTGCCAGCAGTGACTTGGGACAGGGGGTCTACGAGCAGTACTTC
CASSDLGQGVYEQYF
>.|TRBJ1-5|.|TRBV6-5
TGTGCCAGCAACCCGGGGGCGGGCAGCAATCAGCCCCAGCATTTT
CASNPGAGSNQPQHF
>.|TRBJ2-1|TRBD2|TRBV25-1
TGTGCCAGCAGTGACAGGGCGGGGGGGCCCAATGAGCAGTTCTTC
CASSDRAGGPNEQFF
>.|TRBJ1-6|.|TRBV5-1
TGCGCCAGCAGCGGCGGCCCGGATGACTCACCCCTCCACTTT
CASSGGPDDSPLHF
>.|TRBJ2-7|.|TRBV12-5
TGTGCTAGTGCAGACTGGCAGATCTACGAGCAGTACTTC
CASADWQIYEQYF
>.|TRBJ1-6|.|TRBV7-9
TGTGCCAGCAGCCCTCCCGGTATCGGTCAACGACATTCACCCCTCCACTTT
CASSPPGIGQRHSPLHF